Following are 10 T cell receptor beta chains from one sample sequenced in a study of CD8+ T cells in alopecia areata. TCR sequencing used cDNA made by reverse transcription of extracted RNA. Data came from immunoSEQ multiplex PCR; TCRdb stores just in-frame clones and leaves some out. The sample includes 150,000 to 200,000 clones, approximately 53% of them seen just once. Treatment specified: oral pan-JAK inhibitor, 5-10 mg twice daily. The specimen comprised CD8+ T cells sorted from blood, sampled at week 24, from a patient treated with tofacitinib. These receptors were collected from a human donor with alopecia areata.

This clone was seen more than once but under ten times. The V and J genes are TRBV29-1 and TRBJ1-2, with 7 bases aligning to TRBD1. The CDR3 consists of 12 residues. Trimming took 8 bases from V and 2 from J; bases not matched to a gene: 5. CDR1 is SQVTM, CDR2 ANQGSEA, per germline. This CDR3 is CSRTGDNYGYTF. For the CDR3, the DNA is TGCAGCCGCACAGGGGACAACTATGGCTACACCTTC.

In its sample, this clone was seen once. The gene calls are TRBV2 and TRBJ2-1; 9 bases agree with TRBD2. The CDR3 runs to 21 residues. With 0 bases clipped from V and 4 bases from J, the junction kept 19 bases outside the gene matches. Germline V gene sequence: CDR1 SNHLY, CDR2 FYNNEI. CDR3 residues: CASSEAGTGLAIQPSYNEQFF. CDR3 nucleotides: TGTGCCAGCAGTGAAGCGGGGACGGGACTAGCAATTCAGCCCAGTTACAATGAGCAGTTCTTC.

DNA for the CDR3: TGTGCCAGTTCTGAGGTTTGGGGACAGGGGAATTCACCCCTCCACTTT. It is translated as CASSEVWGQGNSPLHF. J is TRBJ1-6 and V is TRBV19; 10 bases align to TRBD1. With V trimmed by 8 bases and J by 7 bases, 11 bases remained unmatched. CDR3 length equals 16 residues. The germline CDR1 and CDR2 sequences are LNHDA and SQIVND (reference sequence).

This clone was seen a handful of times. This sequence joins TRBV12-5 and TRBJ1-1; D gene unclear. Germline loops: CDR1 LGHNT, CDR2 FRNRAP. This CDR3 has 10 amino acids. V lost 5 bases, J lost 11 bases, and 9 bases lay in between. Here the CDR3 DNA reads TGTGCTAGTGGTGAGATGGGTGCTTTCTTT. Its protein is CASGEMGAFF.

The chain combines TRBV9 with TRBJ2-3; TRBD1 matches at 8 bases. Germline V lookup: CDR1 SGDLS, CDR2 YYNGEE. The CDR3 length is 16 residues. The J segment lost 4 bases and the V segment lost 0 bases, leaving 7 bases of the junction unmatched. DNA for the CDR3: TGTGCCAGCAGCGTAGTTGACAGGGGTAAAGCAGATACGCAGTATTTT. Residues: CASSVVDRGKADTQYF. Together with reference TRBV9 and TRBJ2-3, the CDR3 gives the full variable domain: DSGVTQTPKHLITATGQRVTLRCSPRSGDLSVYWYQQSLDQGLQFLIQYYNGEERAKGNILERFSAQQFPDLHSELNLSSLELGDSALYFCASSVVDRGKADTQYFGPGTRLTVL.

Only a few counts were recorded for this clone. The chain has TRBV29-1 and TRBJ2-5; tentative D call: TRBD1 (5 bases). Germline values: CDR1 SQVTM, CDR2 ANQGSEA. The CDR3 has 16 amino acids. V lost 1 base to trimming and J lost 3 bases, with 18 bases between them. CDR3 in amino acids: CSVEGHPSGPKETQYF. The DNA for the CDR3 is TGCAGCGTTGAAGGACACCCGTCAGGGCCAAAAGAGACCCAGTACTTC. The full variable domain, completed using reference TRBV29-1 and TRBJ2-5, is SAVISQKPSRDICQRGTSLTIQCQVDSQVTMMFWYRQQPGQSLTLIATANQGSEATYESGFVIDKFPISRPNLTFSTLTVSNMSPEDSSIYLCSVEGHPSGPKETQYFGPGTRLLVL.

V is TRBV2 and J is TRBJ2-7; 7 nucleotides line up with TRBD1. The CDR3 contains 13 residues. In germline, CDR1 is SNHLY, CDR2 FYNNEI. V trimming: 6 bases; J trimming: 3 bases; junction bases outside the gene matches: 5. The CDR3 DNA reads as TGTGCCAGCAGGGGACAGTCCCTCTACGAGCAGTACTTC. It is translated as CASRGQSLYEQYF.

The rearrangement joins TRBV12-5 to TRBJ2-2; TRBD1 might be the D (5 bases). Germline CDR1 is LGHNT and CDR2 is FRNRAP. The V end lost 2 bases, the J end lost 3 bases, and 10 bases lay between the germline ends. The CDR3 consists of 15 residues. The CDR3 bases are TGTGCTAGTGGTTTGACCCCCAGGGACACCGGGGAGCTGTTTTTT. The encoded protein is CASGLTPRDTGELFF.

The rearrangement uses TRBV10-2 and TRBJ1-2; no definite D call. Between the trimmed V and J ends, which lost 3 bases and 4 bases, there was a span of 9 bases. The CDR3 is 13 residues long. Germline V gene sequence: CDR1 WSHSY, CDR2 SAAADI. CDR3 in amino acids: CASSEAVGYGYTF. CDR3 DNA sequence: TGCGCCAGCAGTGAAGCTGTAGGCTATGGCTACACCTTC.

This clone was seen more than once but under ten times. This sequence joins TRBV12-5 and TRBJ2-1; D call uncertain. In germline, CDR1 is LGHNT, CDR2 FRNRAP. The V end was cut by 7 bases, the J end by 5 bases, with 9 bases between. The CDR3 contains 12 residues. The CDR3 is CASAVGHNEQFF. DNA for the CDR3: TGTGCTAGTGCCGTGGGCCACAATGAGCAGTTCTTC.